The T cell receptor beta chain described here comes from a study of blood T cells in healthy people across ages (dated by TCRdb to the mid-2010s). With respect to the entire study: In model experiments, template switching captured about one uniquely barcoded TCR beta cDNA molecule for every two T cells. Age-related changes in TCR beta repertoire diversity were measured in the study by deep sequencing normalized with unique cDNA molecular identifiers. The donors were divided into four age groups: young (average around 17 years), middle-aged (about 39), aged (about 61) and long-lived (around 80). To avoid experimental bias, donors of different ages were randomly spread across the sequencing lanes. Using the same blood draw, the study looked at two additional independent replicas of 1 million unique cDNA reads for two donors, one aged 18 to 30 and the other aged 80 or older.

Concerning this clonotype: The target of this receptor is not known. No quality values exist for individual bases; no much larger clone is one base distant.

Library preparation was by 5' RACE. Sequencing used an Illumina HiSeq 2500. The second PCR ran for about 6 to 11 cycles and used a J-beta primer mix along with a sample-barcoded 5' primer. A unique molecular identifier was introduced onto each TCR beta cDNA molecule by a template-switch 5' adaptor carrying 12 random nucleotides. Each sample yielded at least 2.5 million CDR3-containing paired-end reads. All of the RNA was converted into first-strand cDNA using the Mint cDNA synthesis kit, with a TRBC-specific oligonucleotide serving as the primer. Following uracil-DNA glycosylase treatment, a first 18-cycle PCR with universal primers M1SS and BC2_uni_R was performed on all cDNA. In the original analysis: For normalization, 1 million high-quality reads were randomly selected from each sample, with every read carrying a distinct molecular identifier. Reads with shared molecular identifiers were discarded instead of being binned into consensus sequences. MiTCR, run with a Q25 quality threshold and the strictest error-elimination algorithm, handled CDR3 identification, clonotype clustering and error correction. Lower-bound total TCR beta diversity was estimated with a nonparametric unseen species model using Euler transformation. TCRdb handled the public reads itself, with Q25 trimming in fastp and clone calling in MiXCR, and kept productive beta chains. Rows with a matching CDR3 protein are joined into one entry that keeps the most common DNA and genes. In this record, the V and J calls reflect TCRdb's handling and not the investigators' own analysis. For this sample the table gives some 1.1 million distinct CDR3 sequences, of which more than 30% were detected only once. Of the sample, over 10% is held by the ten largest clones.

General conclusions and limits of the study: Compared with the aged group, the long-lived group had more naive CD4+ T cells, fewer expanded clones and increased TCR diversity, a pattern suggesting age selection. The CMV infection status of donors was not known, potentially confounding age-related changes in expanded clonotypes. Estimates of total diversity based on one million sequenced T cells were regarded as lower bounds and as underestimates. Observed TCR beta diversity per million T cells fell roughly linearly with age, and a significant reduction was already apparent by age approximately 40. The percentage of naive T cells measured by flow cytometry correlated strongly with observed TCR beta diversity. Bulk unsorted PBMC profiling prevented conclusive comparison of naive and antigen-experienced compartments.

Systemically healthy Caucasian individuals from Russia, 35 to 50 in total and aged roughly 6 to 100 years, were included as donors. Approximately 10 milliliters of peripheral blood were collected from each donor into EDTA-treated Vacutainer tubes. Ficoll-Paque density-gradient centrifugation was used to isolate PBMCs, with at least 6.5 million per sample. Total RNA was extracted from PBMCs with Trizol reagent, with at least 5.5 micrograms obtained per sample. For every donor, flow cytometry on a PBMC aliquot measured the percentage of naive CD45RAhigh/CD27high T cells. For CDR1 and CDR2, the germline V gene lists ENHRY and SYGVKD. The V end loses 0 bases and the J end loses 6 bases, and a stretch of 14 bases separates them. From its cysteine to its phenylalanine, the CDR3 spans 15 amino acids. Only the CDR3 region is kept as DNA, spanning 45 bases read in frame from base 1.

The sequence was obtained from a man in his late teens or twenties in good health. The V and J genes are TRBV10-3 and TRBJ1-1; the D region possibly corresponds to TRBD1 (5 bases align). The sequenced sample consisted of blood. The CDR3 in this case is CAISESNSGGAEAFF. The DNA reads as follows: TGTGCCATCAGTGAGTCGAACAGCGGGGGGGCTGAAGCTTTCTTT.